The clone carrying this T cell receptor beta chain was seen a handful of times. Its cognate antigen is unknown. Per germline, CDR1 LGHNA and CDR2 YNFKEQ. V was clipped by 3 bases and J by 7 bases, with 9 bases between them. The CDR3 runs 12 residues. A universal primer site was created by template switching, with the cDNA bearing unique molecular identifiers. One entry per CDR3 protein results from TCRdb running MiXCR on the 5' RACE reads. The data contain 450,000 to 650,000 distinct CDR3 sequences, around 15% of them seen just once; the ten biggest clones take up around 0.48%. This record belongs to a study of identical twins. Study observations and caveats: Twins shared beta out-of-frame sequences in excess, but this excess was weaker. There was more out-of-frame TCR alpha sharing in monozygotic twins than models estimated.

This same sample was also part of a study on yellow fever vaccine responses in identical twins. That study reports: As reported, the vaccine T cell response of twins seemed partly convergent and partly personalized.

Sequencing was performed on CD4+ T cells sorted from blood. The TCR was taken from a woman in her late teens or twenties in good health. The gene calls are TRBV4-2 and TRBJ1-1, with a weak D call TRBD1 (6 bases). The CDR3 DNA is TGTGCCAGCAGCCACAGGGGTGGTGAAGCTTTCTTT. The encoded protein is CASSHRGGEAFF.